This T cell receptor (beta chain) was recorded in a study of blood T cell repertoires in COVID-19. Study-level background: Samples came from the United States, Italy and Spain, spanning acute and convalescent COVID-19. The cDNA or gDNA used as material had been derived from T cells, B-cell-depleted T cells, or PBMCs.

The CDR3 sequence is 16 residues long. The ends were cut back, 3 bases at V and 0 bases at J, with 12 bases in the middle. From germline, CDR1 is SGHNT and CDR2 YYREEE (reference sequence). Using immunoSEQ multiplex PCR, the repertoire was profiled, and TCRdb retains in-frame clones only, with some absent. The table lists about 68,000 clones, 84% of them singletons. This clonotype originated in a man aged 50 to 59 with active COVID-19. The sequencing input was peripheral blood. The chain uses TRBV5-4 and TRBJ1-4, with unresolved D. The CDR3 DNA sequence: TGTGCCAGCAGCTCCCCGTCAGGTGCAACTAATGAAAAACTGTTTTTT. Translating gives CASSSPSGATNEKLFF.